A single sample gave rise to the 26 T cell receptor beta chains below, sequenced in a study of blood T cells in healthy people across ages. Together with a sample-barcoded 5' primer, a J-beta primer mix was included in a second PCR lasting about 6 to 11 cycles. TCRdb reanalysed the 5' RACE reads using MiXCR and keeps one entry per CDR3 protein. The table records 650,000 to 800,000 distinct CDR3 sequences, 40% to 50% of them present only once. Sample: blood. These receptors were taken from a man in his fifties or sixties in good health.

The rearrangement links TRBV6-5 to TRBJ2-7; the match to TRBD1 covers 8 bases. Trimming cost V 2 bases and J 5 bases; bases outside gene matches: 5. The CDR3 loop spans 14 amino acids. In germline, CDR1 is MNHEY, CDR2 SVGAGI. DNA of the CDR3: TGTGCCAGCAGTTACAGGGGACAGGTAAACGAGCAGTACTTC. This encodes CASSYRGQVNEQYF.

The DNA of the CDR3 is TGTGCCAGCGAGACTAGTTCCTACGAGCAGTACTTC. Amino acid sequence: CASETSSYEQYF. The rearrangement uses TRBV28 and TRBJ2-7; possible D gene TRBD2, 6 bases. The V end lost 8 bases, the J end lost 1 base, and 9 bases lay between the germline ends. The CDR3 totals 12 residues. The germline gives CDR1 MDHEN, CDR2 SYDVKM.

The chain is built from TRBV9 and TRBJ1-6; a possible D gene is TRBD1 (5 bases). CDR3 length equals 15 residues. Looked up from germline, CDR1 is SGDLS and CDR2 is YYNGEE. The V end lost 0 bases, the J end lost 9 bases, and 13 bases lay between the germline ends. CDR3 protein: CASSVDAGQISPLHF. The CDR3 coding sequence is TGTGCCAGCAGCGTAGATGCAGGACAAATTTCACCCCTCCACTTT.

The chain has TRBV5-1 and TRBJ1-2; tentatively, D is TRBD1 (5 bases). Trimming pared 6 bases from V and 6 bases from J, leaving 12 bases between. CDR3 size: 12 residues. CDR1 is SGHRS and CDR2 is YFSETQ in the germline V gene. The chain's CDR3 is CASNGRGDGYTF. As DNA, the CDR3 is TGCGCCAGCAACGGACGAGGGGATGGCTACACCTTC.

V gene TRBV5-1 combines with J gene TRBJ2-1, with 13 bases that match TRBD2. This CDR3 is 15 amino acids long. CDR1 and CDR2 (germline): SGHRS, YFSETQ. With 6 bases clipped from V and 7 bases from J, the junction kept 7 bases outside the gene matches. The CDR3 spells CASKLAGGPWNEQFF. CDR3 in DNA: TGCGCCAGCAAACTAGCGGGGGGGCCTTGGAATGAGCAGTTCTTC. Variable domain in full (rest from reference TRBV5-1 and TRBJ2-1): KAGVTQTPRYLIKTRGQQVTLSCSPISGHRSVSWYQQTPGQGLQFLFEYFSETQRNKGNFPGRFSGRQFSNSRSEMNVSTLELGDSALYLCASKLAGGPWNEQFFGPGTRLTVL.

This clonotype occurred a few times. Given a much more abundant clone one base away, this may be a read error. This chain joins TRBV6-1 and TRBJ2-5; D ambiguous. CDR1 is MNHNS and CDR2 is SASEGT in the germline V gene. This CDR3 has 14 residues. With 1 base removed from V and 2 bases from J, the gap between germline ends came to 8 bases. The CDR3 nucleotides are TGTGCCAGCAGTGAAGGGTGGACGCAAGAGACCCAGTACTTC. Translated: CASSEGWTQETQYF.

This chain uses TRBV10-3 with TRBJ2-4, with a possible D match to TRBD2 (5 bases). Trimming took off 3 bases at V and 3 bases at J, with 12 bases between the two ends. This CDR3 comprises 15 residues. The germline CDR1 and CDR2 sequences are ENHRY and SYGVKD. The chain's CDR3 is CAISDGVAVKNIQYF. The CDR3 nucleotides read TGTGCCATCAGTGACGGGGTTGCAGTCAAAAACATTCAGTACTTC.

V usage is TRBV7-8 and J usage is TRBJ2-1, with 7 bases lining up with TRBD2. CDR3 length equals 13 residues. The germline V gene encodes CDR1 SGHVS and CDR2 FQNEAQ. V shed 1 base and J 10 bases; nucleotides not matched to a gene: 4. The CDR3 coding sequence is TGTGCCAGCAGCTTAGTCGGTAGCGGGGAGCAGTTCTTC. Its translation is CASSLVGSGEQFF.

In this sample, this clonotype turned up a few times. J is TRBJ2-4 and V is TRBV5-1; D is ambiguous. Germline V CDR1 and CDR2: SGHRS, YFSETQ. CDR3 length equals 11 residues. V lost 5 bases and J lost 14, with 14 bases in between. CDR3 sequence reads: CASRDLGVEYF. The CDR3 nucleotides read TGCGCCAGCAGAGATCTCGGCGTAGAGTACTTC.

This clonotype was counted only a few times. This chain joins TRBV4-3 and TRBJ2-5; possibly TRBD2 for D (5 bases). Germline values: CDR1 LGHNA, CDR2 YSLEER. V lost 2 bases and J 2 bases, leaving 15 bases between the germline ends. The CDR3 is 16 amino acids. CDR3 residues: CASSQSYAGSQETQYF. The CDR3 coding sequence is TGCGCCAGCAGCCAATCTTATGCGGGTTCTCAAGAGACCCAGTACTTC.

This clonotype has just a few counts. The chain is built from TRBV6-5 and TRBJ1-1, with a possible D match to TRBD1 (6 bases). V lost 4 bases to trimming and J lost 4 bases, with 13 bases between them. The CDR3 contains 14 residues. Per germline, CDR1 MNHEY and CDR2 SVGAGI. The CDR3 loop reads CASSFGEGGTEAFF. The CDR3 bases are TGTGCCAGCAGTTTTGGCGAAGGGGGCACTGAAGCTTTCTTT.

This sequence joins TRBV7-2 and TRBJ2-2, with D possibly matching TRBD1 (5 bases). The V end lost 1 base, the J end lost 3 bases, and 9 bases lay between the germline ends. Germline V gene data show CDR1 as SGHTA and CDR2 as FQGNSA. CDR3 length equals 15 residues. CDR3 amino acids: CASSLGRVDTGELFF. CDR3 in DNA: TGTGCCAGCAGCTTAGGCAGGGTGGACACCGGGGAGCTGTTTTTT.

This clonotype has more than one count but fewer than ten. This rearrangement joins TRBV6-6 to TRBJ1-2; D is possibly TRBD1 (6 bases). The germline V gene encodes CDR1 MNHNY and CDR2 SVGAGI (reference sequence). The CDR3 is 15 residues long. V gave up 7 bases and J gave up 5 bases, with 20 bases separating them. The CDR3 here is CASTQTETGLYGYTF. In DNA form, the CDR3 reads TGTGCCAGCACCCAAACCGAGACAGGCCTATATGGCTACACCTTC.

The J gene is TRBJ2-5, the V gene TRBV29-1; D possibly uses TRBD1 or TRBD2 (6 bases each). The CDR3 length is 13 residues. Per the germline V gene, CDR1 is SQVTM and CDR2 is ANQGSEA. V was clipped by 6 bases and J by 1 base, with 12 bases between them. CDR3 sequence (DNA): TGCAGCGTGGAGGGGGTTGGCCAAGAGACCCAGTACTTC. It is translated as CSVEGVGQETQYF.

This clonotype was detected only a few times. The J gene is TRBJ2-5, the V gene TRBV6-2 or TRBV6-3, with 8 bases aligning to TRBD1. The CDR3 length is 16 residues. CDR1 and CDR2 (germline): MNHEY, SVGEGT. Trimming at V came to 1 base and at J to 2 bases, leaving 6 bases not matched to a gene. For the CDR3, the DNA is TGTGCCAGCAGTTACTTGACAGGGGCCTCACAAGAGACCCAGTACTTC. Its translation: CASSYLTGASQETQYF.

There are a few counts of this clonotype. The chain employs TRBV6-6 and TRBJ2-3; TRBD1 is a possible D gene (7 bases). Germline CDR1 is MNHNY and CDR2 is SVGAGI (reference sequence). Trimming removed 10 bases at V and 8 bases at J, with 25 bases between. The CDR3 spans 15 residues. The CDR3 DNA sequence: TGTGCCACCCACTCAGGGGGGACACAGAGTGGTACGCAGTATTTT. Translated: CATHSGGTQSGTQYF.

Regarding this clonotype: A much larger clone lies one base from this, so it may be a read error. This rearrangement joins TRBV10-3 to TRBJ2-4; 11 nucleotides line up with TRBD1. CDR1 ENHRY and CDR2 SYGVKD come from the germline V gene. This CDR3 comprises 16 residues. The CDR3 nucleotides are TGTGCCATCAGTGACCCCGGGACAGGGGGTTCCTACGAGCAGCACTTC. Encoded protein: CAISDPGTGGSYEQHF.

The chain employs TRBV7-9 and TRBJ2-5, with 7 nucleotides matching TRBD2. In germline, CDR1 is SEHNR, CDR2 FQNEAQ (reference sequence). The trim removed 3 bases at V and 11 bases at J, leaving 9 bases unmatched. This CDR3 region has 13 residues. The CDR3 DNA is TGTGCCAGCAGCTTTGGGACGGCGGGGGAGCAGTACTTC. This sequence encodes CASSFGTAGEQYF.

The rearrangement uses TRBV20-1 and TRBJ2-3; 7 nucleotides match TRBD1. CDR1 and CDR2 (germline): DFQATT, SNEGSKA (reference sequence). The CDR3 extends over 15 amino acids. After removal of 3 bases from V and 3 bases from J, the junction contained 9 bases not matched to a gene. The DNA for the CDR3 is TGCAGTGCTAGTGAAACGACAGGGTGGACAGATACGCAGTATTTT. Amino acid sequence: CSASETTGWTDTQYF.

The rearrangement joins TRBV28 to TRBJ1-3, with D possibly being TRBD1 (5 bases). Germline V gene lookup returns CDR1 MDHEN and CDR2 SYDVKM. This CDR3 comprises 15 residues. The V gene lost 2 bases and the J gene lost 0 bases, with 8 bases spanning the gap. The CDR3 nucleotides read TGTGCCAGCAGTTTAGCAGGGAGCTCTGGAAACACCATATATTTT. It yields the protein CASSLAGSSGNTIYF. The entire variable domain, with the rest obtained from reference TRBV28 and TRBJ1-3, is as follows: DVKVTQSSRYLVKRTGEKVFLECVQDMDHENMFWYRQDPGLGLRLIYFSYDVKMKEKGDIPEGYSVSREKKERFSLILESASTNQTSMYLCASSLAGSSGNTIYFGEGSWLTVV.

The table lists this clonotype with a few counts. The chain uses TRBV7-9 and TRBJ1-2; 9 nucleotides align to TRBD1. The V segment lost 4 bases and the J segment 9 bases; nucleotides outside the gene matches: 9. This CDR3 contains 14 residues. The germline CDR1 and CDR2 sequences are SEHNR and FQNEAQ (reference sequence). The DNA of the CDR3 is TGTGCCAGCAGCTCCCGGACAGGGGATCATCGCTACACCTTC. Amino acids: CASSSRTGDHRYTF. Together with reference TRBV7-9 and TRBJ1-2, the CDR3 gives the full variable domain: DTGVSQNPRHKITKRGQNVTFRCDPISEHNRLYWYRQTLGQGPEFLTYFQNEAQLEKSRLLSDRFSAERPKGSFSTLEIQRTEQGDSAMYLCASSSRTGDHRYTFGSGTRLTVV.

This clonotype has a handful of counts. The chain has TRBV25-1 and TRBJ2-7, with 8 nucleotides matching TRBD1. The trim removed 3 bases at V and 2 bases at J, leaving 6 bases unmatched. Per the germline V gene, CDR1 is MGHDK and CDR2 is SYGVNS. The CDR3 is 15 residues long. Here the CDR3 reads CASSEPQGAAYEQYF. The CDR3 bases are TGTGCCAGCAGTGAGCCGCAGGGGGCGGCCTACGAGCAGTACTTC.

The chain couples TRBV13 to TRBJ1-6; TRBD1 aligns across 7 bases. Germline-derived CDR1 and CDR2 are PRHDT and FYEKMQ (reference sequence). The junction had 5 bases not matched to a gene; V was cut back by 5 bases and J by 10 bases. The CDR3 sequence is 13 residues long. The CDR3 nucleotides read TGTGCCAGCAGCGCGACAGGGCCCTCACCCCTCCACTTT. Translation gives CASSATGPSPLHF.

The genes are TRBV20-1 and TRBJ2-1, with 9 bases fitting TRBD1. J gave up 1 base and V 6 bases, and 4 bases lay outside the gene matches. CDR1 is DFQATT and CDR2 is SNEGSKA in the germline V gene (reference sequence). The CDR3 totals 14 residues. The CDR3 loop is CSATGTGSYNEQFF. The CDR3, as DNA: TGCAGTGCAACCGGGACAGGGTCCTACAATGAGCAGTTCTTC.

The rearrangement joins TRBV7-3 to TRBJ2-3, with a tentative D call TRBD2 (7 bases). From germline, CDR1 is SGHTA and CDR2 FQGTGA. Trimming pared 8 bases from V and 6 bases from J, leaving 15 bases between. The CDR3 is made up of 13 amino acids. CDR3: CASGPGGGDTQYF. In nucleotides, the CDR3 is TGTGCCAGCGGACCGGGGGGCGGGGATACGCAGTATTTT.

The rearrangement links TRBV7-9 to TRBJ2-1; 7 nucleotides align to TRBD1. CDR1 and CDR2 from the germline V gene are SEHNR and FQNEAQ (reference sequence). V gave up 8 bases and J gave up 8 bases; unmatched junction bases: 12. The CDR3 runs to 14 residues. CDR3 DNA sequence: TGTGCCAGCTTCGTCGCAGGGGGTTTCGATGAGCAGTTCTTC. The encoded protein is CASFVAGGFDEQFF.